The entry that follows covers one T cell receptor (beta chain) sequence. These data belong to a study of blood T cell repertoires in COVID-19. Trimming took 6 bases from V and 5 from J; bases not matched to a gene: 7. CDR3 length equals 14 residues. Germline V lookup: CDR1 MNHEY, CDR2 SMNVEV (reference sequence). TCRdb's table, derived via immunoSEQ multiplex PCR, lists solely in-frame clones and lacks some. The sample shows about 130,000 clones, about four fifths of them seen only once. The sample was peripheral blood. This chain connects TRBV27 to TRBJ2-5, with 9 bases aligning to TRBD1. This receptor was taken from a human donor in a cohort sampled during active COVID-19. CDR3 loop: CASRSTGGGETQYF. As DNA, the CDR3 is TGTGCCAGCAGATCGACAGGGGGAGGCGAGACCCAGTACTTC.